The T cell receptor (beta chain) under discussion was sequenced for a study of T cell responses to AZD1222 COVID-19 vaccine. Across the whole study: Second doses that came at about 4 or about 12 weeks were put together.

Study-level findings and limits: CD4 TCRs linked to vaccination spanned spike, dominating at 160-218 and 743-854. Reportedly, nearly half of unique spike TCRs recognized epitopes outside B.1.351/B.1.1.7 mutations. The breadth and depth of Spike-specific TCRs increased once two AZD1222 doses had been given.

TCRdb keeps only in-frame clones here, not all; method: immunoSEQ multiplex PCR. The sample has about 97,000 clones, 75% to 90% seen once. To note about this clone: Its antigen is as yet unknown.

Sequences were derived from peripheral blood, sampled on day 0 of AZD1222 vaccination. This TCR was sampled from an adult in good health.

The chain's CDR3 is CASRLAAAKNIQYF. The DNA for the CDR3 is TGTGCAAGTCGCTTAGCGGCGGCCAAAAACATTCAGTACTTC. The chain employs TRBV12-2 and TRBJ2-4. TRBV12-2 is a known pseudogene. The CDR3 contains 14 residues.